A selection of T cell receptor beta chains follows, all from one sample in a study of cytomegalovirus exposure and HLA in healthy donors. Assay: immunoSEQ multiplex PCR; the TCRdb copy retains only in-frame clones and omits some. The top ten hold more than 1.5% of the sample, which has 110,000 or so clones, approximately 89% seen once. Input material: PBMCs. The receptors were sampled from a man aged 18 to 29 in good health and CMV-seronegative. Each CDR3 is given with its conserved first and last residue. The order of the fields is CDR3 length, J gene, clone size, D gene, V gene, CDR3 protein, CDR3 DNA. The D gene is left open where the match is weak. Only some rows state a clone size, as once, few, many or a class for expanded clones.

cdr3_length: 18; j_call: TRBJ2-7; clone_size: .; d_call: TRBD2; v_call: TRBV4-1; cdr3_aa: CASSQAISGGPPSYEQYF; cdr3_nt: TGCGCCAGCAGCCAAGCTATCAGCGGGGGGCCCCCTTCCTACGAGCAGTACTTC
cdr3_length: 15; j_call: TRBJ2-7; clone_size: .; d_call: .; v_call: TRBV7-8; cdr3_aa: CASSLALGSTYEQYF; cdr3_nt: TGTGCCAGCAGCTTAGCCTTGGGCAGCACCTACGAGCAGTACTTC
cdr3_length: 15; j_call: TRBJ2-2; clone_size: .; d_call: TRBD2; v_call: TRBV6-4; cdr3_aa: CASSGDSGSTGELFF; cdr3_nt: TGTGCCAGCAGTGGTGATAGCGGGAGCACCGGGGAGCTGTTTTTT
cdr3_length: 14; j_call: TRBJ1-2; clone_size: .; d_call: .; v_call: TRBV5-1; cdr3_aa: CASRFQSDGYGYTF; cdr3_nt: TGCGCCAGCAGGTTTCAGTCCGATGGCTATGGCTACACCTTC
cdr3_length: 16; j_call: TRBJ2-2; clone_size: .; d_call: TRBD1; v_call: TRBV25-1; cdr3_aa: CASSEYGTGVDGELFF; cdr3_nt: TGTGCCAGCAGTGAATATGGGACAGGGGTGGACGGGGAGCTGTTTTTT
cdr3_length: 12; j_call: TRBJ1-2; clone_size: .; d_call: TRBD1; v_call: TRBV2; cdr3_aa: CASSLQGGLLIF; cdr3_nt: TGTGCCAGCAGTCTACAGGGGGGACTACTGATCTTC
cdr3_length: 11; j_call: TRBJ2-3; clone_size: .; d_call: .; v_call: TRBV28; cdr3_aa: CASSPRDTQYF; cdr3_nt: TGTGCCAGCAGTCCCAGAGATACGCAGTATTTT
cdr3_length: 16; j_call: TRBJ2-3; clone_size: .; d_call: TRBD1; v_call: TRBV28; cdr3_aa: CASSSATGGNTDTQYF; cdr3_nt: TGTGCCAGCAGTTCTGCAACAGGGGGCAACACAGATACGCAGTATTTT
cdr3_length: 13; j_call: TRBJ1-4; clone_size: .; d_call: .; v_call: TRBV7-9; cdr3_aa: CASSIAGSEKLFF; cdr3_nt: TGTGCCAGCAGCATTGCGGGAAGTGAAAAACTGTTTTTT
cdr3_length: 15; j_call: TRBJ1-5; clone_size: .; d_call: .; v_call: TRBV28; cdr3_aa: CASSLIPGVDQPQHF; cdr3_nt: TGTGCCAGCAGTTTAATTCCAGGGGTGGATCAGCCCCAGCATTTT
cdr3_length: 12; j_call: TRBJ2-7; clone_size: .; d_call: .; v_call: TRBV10-1; cdr3_aa: CASSERGTEQYF; cdr3_nt: TGCGCCAGCAGTGAAAGGGGGACCGAGCAGTACTTC
cdr3_length: 14; j_call: TRBJ1-1; clone_size: .; d_call: TRBD1; v_call: TRBV19; cdr3_aa: CASSHRGRWTEAFF; cdr3_nt: TGTGCCAGTAGTCACAGGGGGCGCTGGACTGAAGCTTTCTTT
cdr3_length: 15; j_call: TRBJ1-5; clone_size: .; d_call: TRBD1; v_call: TRBV18; cdr3_aa: CASSPQTGENQPQHF; cdr3_nt: TGTGCCAGCTCACCACAAACAGGGGAAAATCAGCCCCAGCATTTT
cdr3_length: 17; j_call: TRBJ1-5; clone_size: .; d_call: TRBD1; v_call: TRBV4-1; cdr3_aa: CASSQERGQGGNQPQHF; cdr3_nt: TGCGCCAGCAGCCAAGAAAGGGGTCAGGGGGGAAATCAGCCCCAGCATTTT
cdr3_length: 16; j_call: TRBJ2-3; clone_size: once; d_call: TRBD2; v_call: TRBV27; cdr3_aa: CASSPISGRAGDTQYF; cdr3_nt: TGTGCCAGCAGTCCAATAAGCGGGAGGGCCGGAGATACGCAGTATTTT
cdr3_length: 12; j_call: TRBJ1-1; clone_size: .; d_call: .; v_call: TRBV29-1; cdr3_aa: CSVGEGGTEAFF; cdr3_nt: TGCAGCGTTGGGGAGGGTGGGACTGAAGCTTTCTTT
cdr3_length: 13; j_call: TRBJ2-7; clone_size: .; d_call: .; v_call: TRBV27; cdr3_aa: CASSFGGMREQYF; cdr3_nt: TGTGCCAGCAGTTTTGGCGGGATGCGTGAGCAGTACTTC
cdr3_length: 17; j_call: TRBJ1-5; clone_size: .; d_call: .; v_call: TRBV6-1; cdr3_aa: CASSGVLGDSGNQPQHF; cdr3_nt: TGTGCCAGCAGTGGAGTCCTGGGAGATTCCGGCAATCAGCCCCAGCATTTT
cdr3_length: 15; j_call: TRBJ2-1; clone_size: .; d_call: TRBD2; v_call: TRBV6-5; cdr3_aa: CASSVERERDNEQFF; cdr3_nt: TGTGCCAGCAGTGTCGAGCGGGAGAGAGACAATGAGCAGTTCTTC
cdr3_length: 13; j_call: TRBJ1-4; clone_size: .; d_call: .; v_call: TRBV11-2; cdr3_aa: CASSLDRGERLFF; cdr3_nt: TGTGCCAGCAGCTTAGATCGCGGGGAAAGGCTGTTTTTT
cdr3_length: 13; j_call: TRBJ1-6; clone_size: .; d_call: .; v_call: TRBV10-1; cdr3_aa: CASSDRVNSPLHF; cdr3_nt: TGCGCCAGCAGTGACAGGGTAAATTCACCCCTCCACTTT
cdr3_length: 19; j_call: TRBJ2-3; clone_size: few; d_call: TRBD2; v_call: TRBV15; cdr3_aa: CATSKGTSGSYMPTDTQYF; cdr3_nt: TGTGCCACCAGCAAAGGGACTAGCGGGTCCTACATGCCCACAGATACGCAGTATTTT
cdr3_length: 14; j_call: TRBJ2-7; clone_size: .; d_call: TRBD2; v_call: TRBV7-6; cdr3_aa: CASSSGLALYEQYF; cdr3_nt: TGTGCCAGCAGCTCGGGACTAGCTCTTTACGAGCAGTACTTC
cdr3_length: 16; j_call: TRBJ2-7; clone_size: .; d_call: TRBD2; v_call: TRBV5-6; cdr3_aa: CASRLTPGLEGGEQYF; cdr3_nt: TGTGCCAGCAGGCTAACTCCGGGACTAGAGGGTGGCGAGCAGTACTTC
cdr3_length: 15; j_call: TRBJ2-1; clone_size: .; d_call: TRBD2; v_call: TRBV6-5; cdr3_aa: CASSYVSSGNNEQFF; cdr3_nt: TGTGCCAGCAGTTATGTGAGTAGCGGGAACAATGAGCAGTTCTTC
cdr3_length: 14; j_call: TRBJ2-1; clone_size: .; d_call: TRBD1; v_call: TRBV5-1; cdr3_aa: CASALGTAYNEQFF; cdr3_nt: TGCGCCAGCGCTTTGGGGACAGCATACAATGAGCAGTTCTTC
cdr3_length: 13; j_call: TRBJ2-1; clone_size: .; d_call: TRBD2; v_call: TRBV29-1; cdr3_aa: CSVGTSGIAEQFF; cdr3_nt: TGCAGCGTCGGGACTAGCGGGATCGCTGAGCAGTTCTTC
cdr3_length: 14; j_call: TRBJ1-1; clone_size: .; d_call: .; v_call: TRBV4-1; cdr3_aa: CASSQLDKNTEAFF; cdr3_nt: TGCGCCAGCAGCCAACTGGACAAGAACACTGAAGCTTTCTTT
cdr3_length: 15; j_call: TRBJ2-7; clone_size: few; d_call: .; v_call: TRBV11-2; cdr3_aa: CASSPAAGRSYEQYF; cdr3_nt: TGTGCCAGCAGCCCAGCGGCAGGGAGGTCCTACGAGCAGTACTTC
cdr3_length: 15; j_call: TRBJ2-5; clone_size: .; d_call: TRBD1; v_call: TRBV6-5; cdr3_aa: CASRPGQAMQETQYF; cdr3_nt: TGTGCCAGCAGGCCCGGACAGGCGATGCAAGAGACCCAGTACTTC
cdr3_length: 13; j_call: TRBJ2-5; clone_size: .; d_call: .; v_call: TRBV6-6; cdr3_aa: CASSPVPGETQYF; cdr3_nt: TGTGCCAGCAGCCCCGTGCCGGGGGAGACCCAGTACTTC
cdr3_length: 16; j_call: TRBJ1-4; clone_size: .; d_call: .; v_call: TRBV18; cdr3_aa: CASSPIGSGADEKLFF; cdr3_nt: TGTGCCAGCTCACCAATAGGTTCAGGGGCGGATGAAAAACTGTTTTTT
cdr3_length: 15; j_call: TRBJ2-1; clone_size: .; d_call: TRBD2; v_call: TRBV6-1; cdr3_aa: CASSPTSGRANEQFF; cdr3_nt: TGTGCCAGCAGCCCAACTAGCGGGAGGGCCAATGAGCAGTTCTTC
cdr3_length: 13; j_call: TRBJ1-5; clone_size: .; d_call: .; v_call: TRBV27; cdr3_aa: CASSPQGNQPQHF; cdr3_nt: TGTGCCAGCAGTCCCCAGGGAAATCAGCCCCAGCATTTT
cdr3_length: 17; j_call: TRBJ2-5; clone_size: .; d_call: .; v_call: TRBV7-2; cdr3_aa: CASSLGLVRGYQETQYF; cdr3_nt: TGTGCCAGCAGCTTAGGATTGGTCCGGGGTTACCAGGAGACCCAGTACTTC
cdr3_length: 15; j_call: TRBJ1-1; clone_size: .; d_call: TRBD1; v_call: TRBV19; cdr3_aa: CASSIPGQGFAEAFF; cdr3_nt: TGTGCCAGTAGTATCCCGGGACAGGGGTTCGCTGAAGCTTTCTTT
cdr3_length: 14; j_call: TRBJ2-7; clone_size: .; d_call: .; v_call: TRBV28; cdr3_aa: CASTTLYGAQSLYF; cdr3_nt: TGTGCCAGCACCACTCTCTATGGGGCTCAAAGTCTGTACTTC